These 26 T cell receptor beta chains share one sample of origin, sequenced in a study of patients and donors after allogeneic stem cell transplantation. TCRdb independently ran MiXCR on the RT-PCR reads; one entry per CDR3 protein. Of about 960,000 distinct CDR3 sequences detected, about 20% appear once; the ten largest clones hold 6%. The sequenced material came from blood, either unsorted or a sorted T cell fraction (not recorded which). The receptors stem from a human donor who was either an allogeneic HSCT recipient or a stem cell or donor lymphocyte infusion donor (not recorded which). It is not recorded whose cells these are; they may come from a transplant donor.

CDR3 in DNA: TGCGCCAGCAGCCAAGGTGGGGGCCTGACCGGGGAGCTGTTTTTT. This gives the protein CASSQGGGLTGELFF. This rearrangement joins TRBV4-3 to TRBJ2-2; possible D gene TRBD1, 6 bases. The V end was cut by 1 base, the J end by 5 bases, with 11 bases between. This CDR3 has 15 amino acids. Looked up from germline, CDR1 is LGHNA and CDR2 is YSLEER.

The V call is TRBV3-1, the J call TRBJ2-6; no definite D call. This CDR3 has 15 residues. The V gene's germline CDR1 is LGHDT and CDR2 YNNKEL (reference sequence). V lost 0 bases, J lost 0 bases, and 3 bases lay in between. The CDR3 reads CASSQDHSGANVLTF. The CDR3 DNA follows: TGTGCCAGCAGCCAAGACCACTCTGGGGCCAACGTCCTGACTTTC.

The V and J genes are TRBV6-5 and TRBJ2-1; D might be TRBD2 (5 bases). Per germline, CDR1 MNHEY and CDR2 SVGAGI. The V gene lost 7 bases and the J gene lost 7 bases, with 8 bases spanning the gap. This CDR3 has 11 residues. CDR3 bases: TGTGCCAGCATGGAGCGGAATGAGCAGTTCTTC. This sequence encodes CASMERNEQFF.

The chain links TRBV24-1 to TRBJ1-1, with D possibly matching TRBD1 (5 bases). Trimming shortened V by 4 bases and J by 6 bases, and 14 bases separated the two germline ends. The germline V gene encodes CDR1 KGHDR and CDR2 SFDVKD. The length of the CDR3 is 14 residues. CDR3 sequence: CATSEGRMGSEAFF. As DNA, the CDR3 is TGTGCCACCAGTGAGGGACGAATGGGGTCTGAAGCTTTCTTT.

Ten or more counts support this clonotype. The chain carries TRBV24-1 and TRBJ2-1, with a possible D match to TRBD2 (5 bases). V lost 4 bases to trimming and J lost 7 bases, with 19 bases between them. The CDR3 is made up of 16 amino acids. The germline V gene encodes CDR1 KGHDR and CDR2 SFDVKD. CDR3 sequence: CATSDSLPLTRNEQFF. The CDR3 coding sequence is TGTGCCACCAGTGACTCGCTCCCTCTTACTAGGAATGAGCAGTTCTTC.

V usage is TRBV7-9 and J usage is TRBJ2-1; D gene unclear. CDR1 is SEHNR, CDR2 FQNEAQ, per germline (reference sequence). Trimming took off 5 bases at V and 7 bases at J, with 15 bases between the two ends. The CDR3 consists of 14 residues. The CDR3 loop is CASSLPEAWNEQFF. CDR3 in DNA: TGTGCCAGCAGCCTCCCCGAAGCTTGGAATGAGCAGTTCTTC.

The V gene is TRBV9, the J gene TRBJ1-2; no clear D gene. Per germline, CDR1 SGDLS and CDR2 YYNGEE. The CDR3 has 14 amino acids. Trimming took off 4 bases at V and 6 bases at J, with 16 bases between the two ends. The DNA for the CDR3 is TGTGCCAGCAGCAGAGGCAGAGCAGAGGATGGCTACACCTTC. Translating gives CASSRGRAEDGYTF. Using reference TRBV9 and TRBJ1-2 for the parts outside the CDR3, the full variable domain is DSGVTQTPKHLITATGQRVTLRCSPRSGDLSVYWYQQSLDQGLQFLIQYYNGEERAKGNILERFSAQQFPDLHSELNLSSLELGDSALYFCASSRGRAEDGYTFGSGTRLTVV.

CDR3 sequence: CASSPWSVDTQYF. The CDR3 DNA follows: TGTGCCAGCTCTCCCTGGTCCGTAGATACGCAGTATTTT. The chain links TRBV7-2 to TRBJ2-3; unclear D gene. The CDR3 totals 13 residues. V shed 8 bases and J shed 5 bases, with 14 bases lying between them. The germline V gene has CDR1 SGHTA and CDR2 FQGNSA.

This clonotype showed up just a few times. The chain has TRBV25-1 and TRBJ2-2; D not resolved. The CDR3 contains 15 residues. The germline V gene encodes CDR1 MGHDK and CDR2 SYGVNS. Trimming cost V 4 bases and J 3 bases, with 12 bases left between them. CDR3 amino acids: CASSAVSGDTGELFF. In DNA, the CDR3 is TGTGCCAGCAGTGCCGTCTCCGGTGACACCGGGGAGCTGTTTTTT.

The chain recombines TRBV6-5 with TRBJ1-4; the D is unclear. Trimming cost V 2 bases and J 3 bases, with 10 bases left between them. Germline V CDR1 and CDR2: MNHEY, SVGAGI. CDR3 length: 15 residues. The CDR3 DNA sequence: TGTGCCAGCAGTTACATGGGCGGCCCTAATGAAAAACTGTTTTTT. It yields the protein CASSYMGGPNEKLFF.

This clonotype has a handful of counts. V and J are TRBV7-3 and TRBJ1-1, with 8 bases aligning to TRBD1. CDR3 length: 15 amino acids. V trimming: 5 bases; J trimming: 1 base; junction bases outside the gene matches: 6. Per the germline V gene, CDR1 is SGHTA and CDR2 is FQGTGA. The CDR3 sequence is CASSPQGDKNTEAFF. The CDR3, as DNA: TGTGCCAGCAGCCCACAGGGGGATAAGAACACTGAAGCTTTCTTT.

The J gene is TRBJ1-3, the V gene TRBV27, with D uncertain. The germline gives CDR1 MNHEY, CDR2 SMNVEV (reference sequence). This CDR3 spans 17 amino acids. The ends were cut back, 7 bases at V and 1 base at J, with 20 bases in the middle. For the CDR3, the DNA is TGTGCCAGCAAAGAGTTCCTTTCTCCGGGTTCTGGAAACACCATATATTTT. Its protein product is CASKEFLSPGSGNTIYF.

The V call is TRBV20-1, the J call TRBJ1-2; the match to TRBD1 covers 10 bases. The CDR3 totals 15 residues. Germline V lookup: CDR1 DFQATT, CDR2 SNEGSKA (reference sequence). V was pared by 5 bases and J by 2 bases, with 8 bases of the junction left unmatched. The CDR3 loop reads CSAPDPGQGNYGYTF. In nucleotides, the CDR3 is TGCAGTGCTCCAGACCCGGGACAGGGGAACTATGGCTACACCTTC.

The chain joins TRBV20-1 to TRBJ2-4; D call uncertain. The germline V gene has CDR1 DFQATT and CDR2 SNEGSKA (reference sequence). The length of the CDR3 is 15 residues. V gave up 6 bases and J gave up 1 base, with 16 bases separating them. CDR3 amino acids: CSAVTPKSAKNIQYF. CDR3 nucleotides: TGCAGTGCGGTGACTCCTAAATCGGCCAAAAACATTCAGTACTTC.

This clonotype occurred a few times. CDR3 nucleotides: TGTGCCAGCAGCTTGTATTCTTTGGGGACACTTGGGCCAGAGACCCAGTACTTC. Amino acids: CASSLYSLGTLGPETQYF. The chain uses TRBV5-6 and TRBJ2-5; D is possibly TRBD1 (6 bases). Trimming cost V 1 base and J 4 bases, with 23 bases left between them. The V gene's germline CDR1 is SGHDT and CDR2 YYEEEE. CDR3 length: 18 residues.

This clonotype has only a few counts. This rearrangement joins TRBV2 to TRBJ2-7; the D gene is possibly TRBD1 (6 bases). Per germline, CDR1 SNHLY and CDR2 FYNNEI. This CDR3 comprises 13 residues. Trimming pared 10 bases from V and 3 bases from J, leaving 16 bases between. The CDR3, as DNA: TGTGCCACTAGGACAGTTCGACTCTACGAGCAGTACTTC. Translated, it gives CATRTVRLYEQYF. Combining the CDR3 with reference TRBV2 and TRBJ2-7 gives the whole variable domain EPEVTQTPSHQVTQMGQEVILRCVPISNHLYFYWYRQILGQKVEFLVSFYNNEISEKSEIFDDQFSVERPDGSNFTLKIRSTKLEDSAMYFCATRTVRLYEQYFGPGTRLTVT.

This sequence joins TRBV9 and TRBJ1-2, with D tentatively TRBD1 (6 bases). CDR1 and CDR2 from the germline V gene are SGDLS and YYNGEE. The CDR3 totals 13 residues. Trimming stripped 0 bases from V and 4 bases from J, with 7 bases between. In DNA form, the CDR3 reads TGTGCCAGCAGCGTAGAGGGGGGCTATGGCTACACCTTC. This translates into CASSVEGGYGYTF.

A few counts support this clonotype. The chain carries TRBV14 and TRBJ2-2, with D possibly matching TRBD1 (5 bases). This CDR3 spans 14 amino acids. CDR1 and CDR2 from the germline V gene are SGHDN and FVKESK. With 4 bases removed from V and 5 bases from J, the gap between germline ends came to 11 bases. CDR3 in DNA: TGTGCCAGCAGCCCCAGGGTTAAGACCGGGGAGCTGTTTTTT. Encoded protein: CASSPRVKTGELFF.

This clonotype was detected a few times. The chain has TRBV29-1 and TRBJ1-3; D is possibly TRBD1 (5 bases). The CDR3 is 16 amino acids. Trimming removed 6 bases from V and 1 base from J, with 19 bases in between. Germline V CDR1 and CDR2: SQVTM, ANQGSEA. The DNA for the CDR3 is TGCAGCGTCCCTGGAGACAGCTGGTTTTCTGGAAACACCATATATTTT. Translation: CSVPGDSWFSGNTIYF.

The genes are TRBV9 and TRBJ2-2, with D perhaps given as TRBD1 or TRBD2 (5 bases each). V lost 0 bases and J lost 6, with 21 bases in between. The CDR3 extends over 18 amino acids. Germline V gene sequence: CDR1 SGDLS, CDR2 YYNGEE. In DNA form, the CDR3 reads TGTGCCAGCAGCGTAGGAGGGGCAGCTAGGAGGTACGCCGGGGAGCTGTTTTTT. This sequence encodes CASSVGGAARRYAGELFF.

This chain connects TRBV24-1 to TRBJ1-1; tentative D call: TRBD1 (6 bases). Trimming stripped 9 bases from V and 5 bases from J, with 24 bases between. The germline gives CDR1 KGHDR, CDR2 SFDVKD. There are 16 residues in the CDR3. In nucleotides, the CDR3 is TGTGCCACCGGGTACGGGGGCGAGGGTGATGGTACTGAAGCTTTCTTT. It codes for CATGYGGEGDGTEAFF.

The chain joins TRBV5-1 to TRBJ2-1, with a possible D match to TRBD2 (6 bases). The germline CDR1 and CDR2 sequences are SGHRS and YFSETQ. Trimming cost V 5 bases and J 7 bases, with 16 bases left between them. This CDR3 is built from 14 residues. The CDR3 reads CASRNGVGRNEQFF. CDR3 nucleotide sequence: TGCGCCAGCAGAAATGGAGTGGGGAGGAATGAGCAGTTCTTC.

Only a few counts were recorded for this clonotype. V and J are TRBV12-3 or TRBV12-4 and TRBJ1-2; D possibly corresponds to TRBD1 (5 bases). V gave up 5 bases and J gave up 3 bases, with 22 bases separating them. The CDR3 is 17 residues long. The CDR3 bases are TGTGCCAGCAGTCCGGGACGGGGAGAACCCAACCACTATGGCTACACCTTC. This codes for CASSPGRGEPNHYGYTF.

This clonotype was observed a few times. This chain uses TRBV12-3 or TRBV12-4 with TRBJ1-1; tentative D call: TRBD1 (6 bases). Trimming cost V 6 bases and J 13 bases, with 18 bases left between them. The CDR3 has 12 amino acids. The CDR3 nucleotides are TGTGCCAGCAGGCCGGGGACACCCTTGATTTTCTTT. This codes for CASRPGTPLIFF.

The rearrangement joins TRBV20-1 to TRBJ2-7, with 9 bases aligning to TRBD1. After removal of 6 bases from V and 3 bases from J, the junction contained 12 bases not matched to a gene. Germline V gene data show CDR1 as DFQATT and CDR2 as SNEGSKA (reference sequence). CDR3 length: 15 residues. DNA for the CDR3: TGCAGTGCGGAAACCCTGACAGGGGGTTTCTACGAGCAGTACTTC. It translates to CSAETLTGGFYEQYF.

The chain joins TRBV24-1 to TRBJ2-1, with 10 nucleotides matching TRBD1. Germline V gene sequence: CDR1 KGHDR, CDR2 SFDVKD. CDR3 length: 15 residues. V gave up 5 bases and J gave up 2 bases; unmatched junction bases: 2. The DNA of the CDR3 is TGTGCCACCAGTGGTGGGACAGGGGCCTACAATGAGCAGTTCTTC. Translated, it gives CATSGGTGAYNEQFF.